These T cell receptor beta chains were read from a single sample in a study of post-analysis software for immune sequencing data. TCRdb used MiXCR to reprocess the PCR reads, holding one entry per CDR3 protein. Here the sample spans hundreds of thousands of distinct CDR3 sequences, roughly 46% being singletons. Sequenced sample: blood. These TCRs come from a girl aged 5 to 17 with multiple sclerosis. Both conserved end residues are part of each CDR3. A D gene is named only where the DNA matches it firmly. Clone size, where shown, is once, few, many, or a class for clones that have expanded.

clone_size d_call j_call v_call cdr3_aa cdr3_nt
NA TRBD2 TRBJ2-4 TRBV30 CAWRFAGGGNIQYF TGTGCCTGGAGGTTTGCGGGAGGAGGAAACATTCAGTACTTC
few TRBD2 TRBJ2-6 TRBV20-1 CSASRLAGRISGANVLTF TGCAGTGCTAGTCGGCTAGCGGGACGTATCTCTGGGGCCAACGTCCTGACTTTC
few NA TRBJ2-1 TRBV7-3 CASSLTHGLGGYNEQFF TGTGCCAGCAGCTTAACTCACGGACTAGGGGGATACAATGAGCAGTTCTTC
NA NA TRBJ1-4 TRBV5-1 CASSFGQSNEKLFF TGCGCCAGCAGCTTTGGGCAGTCGAATGAAAAACTGTTTTTT
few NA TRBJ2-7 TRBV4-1 CASSQPWDGEQYF TGCGCCAGCAGCCAACCGTGGGACGGAGAGCAGTACTTC
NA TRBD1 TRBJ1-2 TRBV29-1 CSVATGALNYGYTF TGCAGCGTAGCTACAGGGGCGCTTAACTATGGCTACACCTTC
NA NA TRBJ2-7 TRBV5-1 CASSLLLGYEQYF TGCGCCAGCAGCTTGTTGCTCGGCTACGAGCAGTACTTC
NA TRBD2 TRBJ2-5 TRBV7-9 CASSLNAYGTSGRSEYF TGTGCCAGCAGCTTAAATGCATATGGGACTAGCGGGAGAAGCGAGTACTTC
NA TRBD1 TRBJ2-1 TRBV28 CASSLVFRGSGGEQFF TGTGCCAGCAGTTTAGTCTTCCGTGGGTCAGGGGGTGAGCAGTTCTTC
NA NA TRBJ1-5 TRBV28 CASTLPNQPQHF TGTGCCAGCACCCTCCCGAATCAGCCCCAGCATTTT
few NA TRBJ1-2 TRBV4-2 CASSQEISVGPLRYGYTF TGTGCCAGCAGCCAAGAAATTAGCGTCGGTCCTTTGCGGTATGGCTACACCTTC
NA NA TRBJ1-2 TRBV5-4 CASSLEGISGYTF TGTGCCAGCAGCTTGGAGGGAATCAGTGGCTACACCTTC
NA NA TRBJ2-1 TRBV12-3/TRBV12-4 CASRQTRGEQFF TGTGCCAGCAGACAGACGCGGGGTGAGCAGTTCTTC
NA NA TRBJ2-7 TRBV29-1 CSVEDRGKRSYNEQYF TGCAGCGTTGAAGATCGGGGGAAGCGCTCCTACAATGAGCAGTACTTC
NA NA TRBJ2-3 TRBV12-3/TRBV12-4 CASTSGAGDTQYF TGTGCCAGCACCTCTGGAGCAGGGGATACGCAGTATTTT
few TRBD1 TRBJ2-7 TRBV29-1 CSVVASTGSSYEQYF TGCAGCGTTGTGGCTTCGACAGGGAGCTCCTACGAGCAGTACTTC
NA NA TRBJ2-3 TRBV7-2 CASSLDPTKGTDTQYF TGTGCCAGCAGCTTAGACCCTACTAAGGGGACAGATACGCAGTATTTT
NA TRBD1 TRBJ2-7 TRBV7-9 CASSLLTPTGGSEQYF TGTGCCAGCAGCTTATTGACTCCTACAGGGGGGAGCGAGCAGTACTTC
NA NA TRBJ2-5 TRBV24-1 CATSDLRGFQETQYF TGTGCCACCAGTGATTTAAGGGGCTTCCAAGAGACCCAGTACTTC
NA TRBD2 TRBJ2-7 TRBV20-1 CSASGTSGRSSYEQYF TGCAGTGCTAGTGGGACTAGCGGGAGAAGCTCCTACGAGCAGTACTTC
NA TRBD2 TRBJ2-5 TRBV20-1 CSARGGGTSGLRTETQYF TGCAGTGCTAGAGGGGGCGGGACTAGCGGCCTAAGGACGGAGACCCAGTACTTC
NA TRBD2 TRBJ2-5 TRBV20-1 CSALGTSGSGETQYF TGCAGTGCCCTTGGGACTAGCGGGAGCGGGGAGACCCAGTACTTC
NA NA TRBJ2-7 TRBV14 CASSQGRDRLYEQYF TGTGCCAGCAGCCAAGGCCGGGACCGGCTTTACGAGCAGTACTTC
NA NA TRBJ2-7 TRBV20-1 CSARRLVDNSYEQYF TGCAGTGCTAGGCGGCTAGTGGACAACTCCTACGAGCAGTACTTC
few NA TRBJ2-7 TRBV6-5 CASRGGEREQYF TGTGCCAGCAGGGGGGGTGAACGCGAGCAGTACTTC
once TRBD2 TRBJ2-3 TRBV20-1 CSARAGGTRRTDTQYF TGCAGTGCTAGAGCGGGGGGGACTAGGCGCACAGATACGCAGTATTTT
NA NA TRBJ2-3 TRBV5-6 CASSLAGGEPDTQYF TGTGCCAGCAGCTTGGCCGGGGGCGAGCCAGATACGCAGTATTTT
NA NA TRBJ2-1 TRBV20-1 CSARDIGSVYNEQFF TGCAGTGCTAGAGATATCGGGAGCGTCTACAATGAGCAGTTCTTC
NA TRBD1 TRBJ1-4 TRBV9 CASSVGQGATNEKLFF TGTGCCAGCAGCGTGGGACAGGGAGCAACTAATGAAAAACTGTTTTTT
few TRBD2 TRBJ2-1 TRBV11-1 CASSLEAGNEQFF TGTGCCAGCAGCTTAGAAGCGGGAAATGAGCAGTTCTTC
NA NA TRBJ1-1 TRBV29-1 CSAGGVENTEAFF TGCAGCGCCGGTGGGGTAGAGAACACTGAAGCTTTCTTT
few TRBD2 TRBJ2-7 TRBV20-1 CSAVLAGGTYEQYF TGCAGTGCTGTGCTAGCGGGAGGTACCTACGAGCAGTACTTC
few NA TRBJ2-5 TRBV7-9 CASRKGTEETQYF TGTGCCAGCAGGAAGGGGACGGAGGAGACCCAGTACTTC
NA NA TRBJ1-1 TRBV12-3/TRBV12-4 CASSAPQVLGPTEAFF TGTGCCAGCAGTGCGCCCCAAGTCCTTGGGCCCACTGAAGCTTTCTTT
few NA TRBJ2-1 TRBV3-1 CASSQGSGINEQFF TGTGCCAGCAGCCAGGGTAGCGGTATCAATGAGCAGTTCTTC
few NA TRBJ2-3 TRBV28 CASSLGSGQLTDTQYF TGTGCCAGCAGTTTAGGTTCGGGGCAGCTCACAGATACGCAGTATTTT
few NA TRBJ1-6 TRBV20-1 CSAGFGPTYNSPLHF TGCAGTGCAGGGTTCGGCCCGACCTATAATTCACCCCTCCACTTT
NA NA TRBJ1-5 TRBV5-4 CASSLAGENQPQHF TGTGCCAGCAGCTTGGCCGGCGAGAATCAGCCCCAGCATTTT
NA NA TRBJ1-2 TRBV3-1 CASSQLWDGGNYGYTF TGTGCCAGCAGCCAATTGTGGGACGGTGGTAACTATGGCTACACCTTC
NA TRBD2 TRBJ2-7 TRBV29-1 CSVGTSEGSIYEQYF TGCAGCGTTGGGACTAGCGAAGGGTCAATATACGAGCAGTACTTC
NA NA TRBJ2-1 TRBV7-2 CASSSVVIYPGSSSYNEQFF TGTGCCAGCAGCTCGGTCGTAATCTATCCGGGCTCGAGCTCCTACAATGAGCAGTTCTTC
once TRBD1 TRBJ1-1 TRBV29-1 CSVKTGTLNTEAFF TGCAGCGTCAAGACAGGGACCTTGAACACTGAAGCTTTCTTT
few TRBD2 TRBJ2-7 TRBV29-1 CSAGGLVISAQYF TGCAGCGCCGGGGGACTAGTGATTTCCGCGCAGTACTTC
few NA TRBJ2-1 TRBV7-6 CASSLFRSNEQFF TGTGCCAGCAGCTTATTTCGTAGCAATGAGCAGTTCTTC
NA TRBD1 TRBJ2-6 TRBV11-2 CASSPPQGGANVLTF TGTGCCAGCAGCCCGCCACAGGGGGGCGCCAACGTCCTGACTTTC
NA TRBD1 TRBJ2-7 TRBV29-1 CSVEDVGQGGLREYF TGCAGCGTTGAAGATGTGGGACAGGGGGGTTTGCGTGAGTACTTC
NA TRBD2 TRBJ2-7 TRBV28 CASSSQGLAGASSYEQYF TGTGCCAGCAGCTCCCAGGGACTAGCGGGTGCGAGCTCCTACGAGCAGTACTTC
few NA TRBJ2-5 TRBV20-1 CSAPLSGKQYF TGCAGTGCTCCACTTTCGGGGAAGCAGTACTTC
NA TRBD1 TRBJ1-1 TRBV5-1 CASSNHWDRRNTEAFF TGCGCCAGCAGCAACCATTGGGACAGGCGAAACACTGAAGCTTTCTTT
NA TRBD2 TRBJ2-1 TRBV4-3 CASSLGRGQPRTSGRDNEQFF TGCGCCAGCAGCCTTGGGAGGGGGCAACCTAGGACTAGCGGGCGAGACAATGAGCAGTTCTTC
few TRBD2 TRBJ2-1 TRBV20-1 CSATSFYRTSGYNEQFF TGCAGTGCTACCTCCTTTTACAGGACTAGCGGTTACAATGAGCAGTTCTTC
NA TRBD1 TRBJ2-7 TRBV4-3 CASSHLSGTGEMGSEYEQYF TGCGCCAGCAGCCATCTGTCCGGGACAGGGGAAATGGGATCGGAATACGAGCAGTACTTC
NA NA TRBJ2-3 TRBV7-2 CASSPEGSTDTQYF TGTGCCAGCAGCCCGGAGGGGAGCACAGATACGCAGTATTTT
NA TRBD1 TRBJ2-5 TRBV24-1 CATQDRGIQETQYF TGTGCCACCCAAGACAGGGGCATTCAAGAGACCCAGTACTTC
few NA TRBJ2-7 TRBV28 CASRLSGSGEQYF TGTGCCAGCAGGCTCTCAGGGTCTGGGGAGCAGTACTTC
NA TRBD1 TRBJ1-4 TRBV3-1 CASSQERQGNEKLFF TGTGCCAGCAGCCAAGAGAGACAGGGTAATGAAAAACTGTTTTTT
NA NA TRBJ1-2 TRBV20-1 CSASAWTDFHYGYTF TGCAGTGCTAGCGCTTGGACGGACTTCCACTATGGCTACACCTTC
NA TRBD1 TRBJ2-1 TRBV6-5 CASTDRAGPNEQFF TGTGCCAGCACCGACAGGGCTGGGCCGAATGAGCAGTTCTTC
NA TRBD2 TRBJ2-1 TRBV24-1 CATSGGRAAFNEQFF TGTGCCACCAGTGGGGGGAGGGCGGCCTTCAATGAGCAGTTCTTC